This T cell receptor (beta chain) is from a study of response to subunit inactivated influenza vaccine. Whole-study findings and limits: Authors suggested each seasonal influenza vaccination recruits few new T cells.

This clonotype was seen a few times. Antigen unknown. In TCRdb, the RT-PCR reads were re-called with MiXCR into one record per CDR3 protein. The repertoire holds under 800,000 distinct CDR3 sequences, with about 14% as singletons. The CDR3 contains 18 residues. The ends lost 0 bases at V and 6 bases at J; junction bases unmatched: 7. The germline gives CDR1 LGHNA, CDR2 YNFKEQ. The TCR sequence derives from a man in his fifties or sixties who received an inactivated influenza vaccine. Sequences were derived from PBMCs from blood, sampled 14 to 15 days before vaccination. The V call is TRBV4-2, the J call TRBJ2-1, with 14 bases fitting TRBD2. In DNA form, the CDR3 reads TGTGCCAGCAGCCAAGAAGTTGTGGGACTAGCGGGGGCCAATGAGCAGTTCTTC. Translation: CASSQEVVGLAGANEQFF.